The entry that follows covers one T cell receptor beta chain sequence. Its specificity is not known. The CDR3 is 13 residues long. Germline CDR1 is LNHDA and CDR2 is SQIVND (reference sequence). Trimming took off 10 bases at V and 3 bases at J, with 15 bases between the two ends. The data were produced by immunoSEQ multiplex PCR, yet TCRdb's version contains in-frame clones alone and is incomplete. The sample lists approximately 350,000 clones, roughly 70% occurring once. These data originate in a study of shared clonotypes between healthy human individuals. Study findings and constraints: Memory subsets generally showed smaller estimated richness than naive subsets did.

The TCR originated in a man younger than 40 in good health. Source material: memory CD4+ T cells sorted from blood. Subset reported: CD45RA-negative fraction. The chain employs TRBV19 and TRBJ1-1; D might be TRBD1 (5 bases). The CDR3 nucleotides are TGTGCCACCGGACGGGGAGGGGACACTGAAGCTTTCTTT. Protein product: CATGRGGDTEAFF. Full variable domain (missing parts from reference TRBV19 and TRBJ1-1): DGGITQSPKYLFRKEGQNVTLSCEQNLNHDAMYWYRQDPGQGLRLIYYSQIVNDFQKGDIAEGYSVSREKKESFPLTVTSAQKNPTAFYLCATGRGGDTEAFFGQGTRLTVV.